This TCR beta chain is drawn from a study of T cell responses to AZD1222 COVID-19 vaccine. Study-wide results and caveats: Spike-wide vaccine-associated CD4 TCRs dominated at 160-218 and 743-854. Females outnumbered males among donors, who were mostly white British; clonal diversity was possibly underestimated. Reportedly, nearly half the spike-specific TCRs target unmutated variant regions. No day 14 peak samples; only post-peak repertoires were characterized.

Germline loops: CDR1 GTSNPN, CDR2 SVGIG (reference sequence). J gave up 5 bases and V 7 bases, and 13 bases lay outside the gene matches. The CDR3 is 15 amino acids. This clone was recorded once. The antigen remains unidentified. Here immunoSEQ multiplex PCR was the method, and the copy in TCRdb shows in-frame clones only, minus some. The sample lists approximately 120,000 clones, 90% occurring once. The source material was peripheral blood, sampled on day 0 of MenACWY control vaccination. This clonotype originated in an adult in good health. This chain links TRBV30 with TRBJ2-2; 7 bases are a match to TRBD2. The chain's CDR3 is CAYPAGGSGTGELFF. As DNA, the CDR3 is TGTGCCTATCCGGCGGGCGGGAGCGGGACCGGGGAGCTGTTTTTT.